The 21 T cell receptor beta chains below were found in one sample sequenced in a study of HIV-infected children after antiretroviral therapy interruption (dated by TCRdb to between 2018 and 2021). The treatment or condition label on this specimen signifies: PENTA 11 planned treatment interruption arm or continuous ART arm. Libraries were prepared through 3' RACE. TCRdb lists the instrument as Illumina MiSeq. TCR libraries were constructed from RNA with a 3' RACE protocol that used unique molecular identifiers to correct for PCR amplification bias. TCRdb reanalyzed the raw reads on its own, using fastp at Q25 for trimming and MiXCR for clone calling, and kept in-frame beta chains. Here each entry gathers all rows of one CDR3 protein and keeps the most common genes and DNA. For this sample there are fewer than 100,000 distinct CDR3 sequences; less than 7% appear just once. The ten biggest clones cover about 1.1% of the sample.

The material sequenced was CD45RA+ CD4+ T cells from PBMCs, pooled from several time points, taken from a donor given antiretroviral therapy, either interrupted or continuous. Per the publication, the cell subset or site label means: naive CD4+ CD45RA+ CD45RO- T cells. The receptors derive from a pool of human donors with HIV.

This clonotype was detected many times. This sequence joins TRBV12-3 or TRBV12-4 and TRBJ2-1; TRBD2 is a possible D gene (6 bases). V was trimmed by 3 bases and J by 3 bases, leaving 9 bases between them. CDR3 length equals 14 residues. Written as DNA, the CDR3 is TGTGCCAGCAGTTTTCTGCGGGACTACAATGAGCAGTTCTTC. It yields the protein CASSFLRDYNEQFF.

This clonotype was detected many times. The chain joins TRBV7-2 to TRBJ1-3, with a tentative D call TRBD1 (6 bases). V was clipped by 2 bases and J by 2 bases, with 13 bases between them. This CDR3 is built from 16 residues. Germline V gene sequence: CDR1 SGHTA, CDR2 FQGNSA. The CDR3 loop is CASSLRSTGPGNTIYF. In DNA form, the CDR3 reads TGTGCCAGCAGCTTAAGGTCGACAGGTCCTGGAAACACCATATATTTT. Full variable domain (rest looked up from reference TRBV7-2 and TRBJ1-3): GAGVSQSPSNKVTEKGKDVELRCDPISGHTALYWYRQSLGQGLEFLIYFQGNSAPDKSGLPSDRFSAERTGGSVSTLTIQRTQQEDSAVYLCASSLRSTGPGNTIYFGEGSWLTVV.

This clonotype was seen repeatedly, ten times or more. The V gene is TRBV20-1, the J gene TRBJ2-7; D is ambiguous. V gave up 1 base and J gave up 6 bases, with 10 bases separating them. CDR3 length: 12 residues. Looked up from germline, CDR1 is DFQATT and CDR2 is SNEGSKA (reference sequence). The CDR3 region is CSARGPPIEQYF. The CDR3 DNA reads as TGCAGTGCTAGAGGCCCCCCAATCGAGCAGTACTTC.

This clonotype was detected ten times or more. The CDR3 bases are TGTGCCAGCAGTTTGCGACAGGGCTTCTCTGGAAACACCATATATTTT. Translation gives CASSLRQGFSGNTIYF. The rearrangement links TRBV27 to TRBJ1-3; 7 bases agree with TRBD1. The germline CDR1 and CDR2 sequences are MNHEY and SMNVEV (reference sequence). J was trimmed by 0 bases and V by 3 bases; bases with no gene match: 5. The CDR3 is 16 residues long.

This sequence joins TRBV7-2 and TRBJ1-5; perhaps TRBD1 as D (6 bases). With 5 bases removed from V and 0 bases from J, the gap between germline ends came to 11 bases. This CDR3 is 15 amino acids long. Germline CDR1 SGHTA, CDR2 FQGNSA. CDR3 residues: CASSRTAHSNQPQHF. The DNA of the CDR3 is TGTGCCAGCAGCCGGACAGCCCATAGCAATCAGCCCCAGCATTTT.

This clonotype was picked up many times. V gene TRBV30 combines with J gene TRBJ2-1, with unresolved D. The CDR3 length is 16 residues. V was trimmed by 3 bases and J by 2 bases, leaving 17 bases between them. The germline V gene encodes CDR1 GTSNPN and CDR2 SVGIG (reference sequence). The CDR3: CAWRPRSLLTYNEQFF. CDR3 nucleotide sequence: TGTGCCTGGAGGCCCAGGTCGTTATTGACCTACAATGAGCAGTTCTTC.

This clonotype was seen at least ten times. The gene calls are TRBV6-1 and TRBJ2-3, with D unclear. CDR3 length: 13 amino acids. The V end was cut by 3 bases, the J end by 5 bases, with 9 bases between. CDR1 and CDR2 from the germline V gene are MNHNS and SASEGT. CDR3: CASSEDRGDTQYF. The CDR3 nucleotides are TGTGCCAGCAGTGAGGATCGCGGAGATACGCAGTATTTT.

This clonotype was counted at least ten times. The chain links TRBV5-1 to TRBJ2-1; the match to TRBD1 covers 7 bases. Germline lookup yields CDR1 SGHRS and CDR2 YFSETQ. The CDR3 runs to 17 residues. The V and J ends lost 4 bases and 8 bases, in that order; junction bases with no gene match: 18. The DNA for the CDR3 is TGCGCCAGCAGCATCTCTCGTGACAGGGAAAGGGTCGATGAGCAGTTCTTC. It yields the protein CASSISRDRERVDEQFF. Full variable domain (outside the CDR3, taken from reference TRBV5-1 and TRBJ2-1): KAGVTQTPRYLIKTRGQQVTLSCSPISGHRSVSWYQQTPGQGLQFLFEYFSETQRNKGNFPGRFSGRQFSNSRSEMNVSTLELGDSALYLCASSISRDRERVDEQFFGPGTRLTVL.

This clonotype turned up a few times. The chain employs TRBV19 and TRBJ1-1; maybe TRBD1 (6 bases). Germline values: CDR1 LNHDA, CDR2 SQIVND (reference sequence). CDR3 length equals 15 residues. V was shortened by 3 bases and J by 1 base, with 12 bases between the two germline ends. The CDR3 coding sequence is TGTGCCAGTAGTATTAACCGAGGGGGGAACACTGAAGCTTTCTTT. It specifies CASSINRGGNTEAFF. Filled out from reference TRBV19 and TRBJ1-1, the complete variable domain reads DGGITQSPKYLFRKEGQNVTLSCEQNLNHDAMYWYRQDPGQGLRLIYYSQIVNDFQKGDIAEGYSVSREKKESFPLTVTSAQKNPTAFYLCASSINRGGNTEAFFGQGTRLTVV.

Remarks on this clonotype: Possible read error: a much larger clone is one base away. The chain employs TRBV12-3 or TRBV12-4 and TRBJ1-1; D call uncertain. The CDR3 loop spans 11 amino acids. The germline V and J ends were trimmed by 6 bases and 3 bases, with 5 bases remaining between them. CDR3 protein: CASSYYTEAFF. CDR3 DNA: TGTGCCAGCAGCTATTACACTGAAGCTTTCTTT.

This clonotype showed up many times. The chain recombines TRBV5-1 with TRBJ2-7; D gene unclear. The CDR3 length is 15 residues. Between the trimmed V and J ends, which lost 0 bases and 2 bases, there was a span of 12 bases. The germline CDR1 and CDR2 sequences are SGHRS and YFSETQ. The CDR3 here is CASSLDPGLAYEQYF. DNA of the CDR3: TGCGCCAGCAGCTTGGATCCCGGCTTAGCCTACGAGCAGTACTTC.

The sample holds many counts of this clonotype. The chain carries TRBV6-5 and TRBJ2-6, with 7 positions matching TRBD1. The CDR3 loop spans 15 amino acids. Per the germline V gene, CDR1 is MNHEY and CDR2 is SVGAGI. The ends lost 6 bases at V and 2 bases at J; junction bases unmatched: 4. The CDR3 region has the DNA TGTGCCAGCAGCTACAGGGGCCCTGGGGCCAACGTCCTGACTTTC. Translation gives CASSYRGPGANVLTF.

This chain uses TRBV24-1 with TRBJ1-2; D is ambiguous. Germline values: CDR1 KGHDR, CDR2 SFDVKD. The CDR3 has 14 residues. V was trimmed by 1 base and J by 6 bases, leaving 11 bases between them. The CDR3 sequence: CATSDFHRDNGYTF. The CDR3 nucleotides are TGTGCCACCAGTGATTTTCACAGAGATAATGGCTACACCTTC.

The J gene is TRBJ1-1, the V gene TRBV29-1; D may be TRBD1 (6 bases). Trimming shortened V by 3 bases and J by 4 bases, and 21 bases separated the two germline ends. Germline V CDR1 and CDR2: SQVTM, ANQGSEA. This CDR3 contains 16 residues. CDR3 DNA sequence: TGCAGCGTTGAGGGACGAGGGGGGTCATCACGCACTGAAGCTTTCTTT. Translating it yields CSVEGRGGSSRTEAFF.

This clonotype was recorded a few times. The chain uses TRBV9 and TRBJ1-1; 10 bases are a match to TRBD1. Germline CDR1 reads SGDLS; CDR2 reads YYNGEE. V shed 4 bases and J 10 bases; nucleotides not matched to a gene: 7. CDR3 length: 13 residues. This chain's CDR3 is CASSSRDRGIAFF. The CDR3, as DNA: TGTGCCAGCAGCAGCAGGGACAGGGGAATAGCTTTCTTT.

This clonotype showed up just a few times. The chain couples TRBV11-2 to TRBJ2-1; no definite D call. Germline loops: CDR1 SGHAT, CDR2 FQNNGV. Trimming left V 5 bases short and J 8 bases short, with 10 bases between. This CDR3 is 12 amino acids long. In nucleotides, the CDR3 is TGTGCCAGCAGCCACAAAGTTGATGAGCAGTTCTTC. Translated, it gives CASSHKVDEQFF.

This clonotype was detected ten times or more. CDR3 protein: CASSTSTGHGSYEQYF. For the CDR3, the DNA is TGTGCCAGCAGCACCTCGACAGGGCATGGGTCCTACGAGCAGTACTTC. This rearrangement joins TRBV5-5 to TRBJ2-7; 7 nucleotides align to TRBD1. Losses at the gene ends were 4 bases for V and 1 base for J; bases not matched to a gene: 11. Per germline, CDR1 SGHKS and CDR2 YYEKEE (reference sequence). This CDR3 contains 16 residues.

This clonotype was counted at least ten times. The CDR3 sequence: CASRRGSYNSPLHF. DNA of the CDR3: TGTGCCAGCAGAAGGGGCTCCTATAATTCACCCCTCCACTTT. The chain carries TRBV28 and TRBJ1-6; the D gene is possibly TRBD1 (5 bases). The V end was cut by 6 bases, the J end by 0 bases, with 6 bases between. The CDR3 loop spans 14 amino acids. Per germline, CDR1 MDHEN and CDR2 SYDVKM.

This clonotype has more than one count but fewer than ten. This chain connects TRBV19 to TRBJ2-7; 9 bases fit TRBD1. Trimming at V came to 2 bases and at J to 5 bases, leaving 7 bases not matched to a gene. The CDR3 is 15 residues long. Looked up from germline, CDR1 is LNHDA and CDR2 is SQIVND (reference sequence). The CDR3 loop reads CASSIRGQGVHEQYF. CDR3 DNA sequence: TGTGCCAGTAGTATAAGGGGACAGGGCGTACACGAGCAGTACTTC.

This clonotype was recorded at least ten times. The chain joins TRBV6-4 to TRBJ2-1; D call uncertain. CDR3 size: 15 residues. V was cut by 5 bases and J by 0 bases, with 11 bases left in between. Germline V gene lookup returns CDR1 MRHNA and CDR2 SNTAGT. The CDR3 spells CASSTGSSSYNEQFF. The DNA of the CDR3 is TGTGCCAGCAGTACCGGGTCTAGCTCCTACAATGAGCAGTTCTTC.

There are many counts of this clonotype. The CDR3 spells CASSIDRTWVSPLHF. The CDR3 DNA is TGTGCCAGCAGTATCGACAGAACCTGGGTTTCACCCCTCCACTTT. The chain uses TRBV27 and TRBJ1-6; maybe TRBD1 (5 bases). From germline, CDR1 is MNHEY and CDR2 SMNVEV (reference sequence). Trimming removed 5 bases at V and 9 bases at J, with 17 bases between. The CDR3 sequence is 15 residues long.